The rows below give T cell receptor beta chains drawn from one sample of a study of blood T cell repertoires in COVID-19. The repertoire was sequenced with immunoSEQ multiplex PCR; TCRdb's copy has only in-frame clones and lacks some. The sample consists of 150,000 or so clones, roughly 90% of them appearing once. The sequencing sample was made of PBMCs or T cells enriched from blood (not recorded which). These receptors were taken from a woman between 50 and 59 years old who had recovered from COVID-19. Both conserved end residues are part of each CDR3. Fields, in order: D gene, V gene, J gene, CDR3 protein. The D gene is left open where the match is weak.

-	TRBV4-3	TRBJ2-3	CASSLHWQGTTDTQYF
TRBD1	TRBV4-3	TRBJ2-1	CASRRDRVSYNEQFF
-	TRBV5-1	TRBJ1-1	CASRQGGMNTEAFF
-	TRBV7-2	TRBJ2-1	CASSLELVVYNEQFF
TRBD1	TRBV30	TRBJ1-1	CAWRRGDRGFSNTEAFF
-	TRBV27	TRBJ1-3	CASRLTGGNTIYF
-	TRBV11-3	TRBJ2-2	CASSLESGAGELFF
TRBD1	TRBV19	TRBJ2-5	CASSIDRGDSQETQYF
TRBD1	TRBV19	TRBJ1-1	CASSVRQGGTEAFF
TRBD2	TRBV9	TRBJ2-2	CASTGLADTGELFF